Each of the 27 T cell receptor beta chains below was sequenced from the same sample in a study of T-cell reconstitution after alpha-beta-depleted transplantation in children. TCRbeta library preparation incorporated unique molecular identifiers. MiXCR, run by TCRdb on the PCR reads, gives a single entry per CDR3 protein. The table includes some 530,000 distinct CDR3 sequences, around 13% detected once. The sample in question was PBMCs from the stem cell graft donor, obtained from the stem cell graft. Receptors were obtained from a human donor who donated a stem cell graft to a child with combined immunodeficiency.

This chain links TRBV2 with TRBJ2-7; D unclear. The V gene lost 8 bases and the J gene lost 2 bases, with 16 bases spanning the gap. This CDR3 spans 14 amino acids. Germline V CDR1 and CDR2: SNHLY, FYNNEI. The CDR3 here is CASAFFLSTYEQYF. The CDR3 DNA is TGTGCCAGCGCATTCTTTCTCTCTACCTACGAGCAGTACTTC.

The DNA of the CDR3 is TGTGCCACCAGCAGAGTTCGGGTTTCTGAAGCTTTCTTT. It yields the protein CATSRVRVSEAFF. V gene TRBV15 combines with J gene TRBJ1-1, with unresolved D. Trimming took off 1 base at V and 6 bases at J, with 9 bases between the two ends. The CDR3 has 13 residues. Looked up from germline, CDR1 is LNHNV and CDR2 is YYDKDF (reference sequence). Based on the CDR3 plus reference TRBV15 and TRBJ1-1, the full variable domain is DAMVIQNPRYQVTQFGKPVTLSCSQTLNHNVMYWYQQKSSQAPKLLFHYYDKDFNNEADTPDNFQSRRPNTSFCFLDIRSPGLGDTAMYLCATSRVRVSEAFFGQGTRLTVV.

In this sample, this clonotype turned up a few times. The chain has TRBV20-1 and TRBJ2-1, with TRBD2 matching over 7 bases. The V gene's germline CDR1 is DFQATT and CDR2 SNEGSKA (reference sequence). This CDR3 region has 14 residues. The J segment lost 6 bases and the V segment lost 3 bases, leaving 8 bases of the junction unmatched. CDR3 region: CSASRLAEVNEQFF. DNA for the CDR3: TGCAGTGCTAGTAGGCTAGCGGAGGTCAATGAGCAGTTCTTC.

The chain joins TRBV11-1 to TRBJ2-5; 10 bases agree with TRBD1. This CDR3 is built from 18 residues. V shed 5 bases and J 6 bases; nucleotides not matched to a gene: 18. Germline CDR1 reads SGHAT; CDR2 reads FQDESV (reference sequence). CDR3 in amino acids: CASSPGRVDRGRWKTQYF. In DNA form, the CDR3 reads TGTGCCAGCAGCCCCGGTAGAGTCGACAGGGGGCGATGGAAGACCCAGTACTTC.

The chain has TRBV28 and TRBJ1-5, with TRBD1 matching over 9 bases. CDR1 MDHEN and CDR2 SYDVKM come from the germline V gene. This CDR3 is 19 amino acids long. V lost 3 bases to trimming and J lost 0 bases; unmatched junction nucleotides: 12. The CDR3 sequence: CASSFYRGHTRYSNQPQHF. The CDR3 DNA follows: TGTGCCAGCAGTTTCTACAGGGGGCACACACGGTATAGCAATCAGCCCCAGCATTTT.

As to this clonotype: A much larger clone is a single base away; this may be a read error. The chain joins TRBV7-9 to TRBJ2-1, with a tentative D call TRBD1 (6 bases). This CDR3 has 14 amino acids. The germline V and J ends were trimmed by 2 bases and 8 bases, with 13 bases remaining between them. CDR1 and CDR2 (germline): SEHNR, FQNEAQ (reference sequence). CDR3 residues: CASSLNRVSYEQFF. The CDR3 nucleotides read TGTGCCAGCAGCTTAAACAGGGTCAGCTATGAGCAGTTCTTC.

This clonotype was counted many times. V is TRBV5-1 and J is TRBJ2-7, with a weak D call TRBD1 (5 bases). This CDR3 is 15 amino acids long. V lost 2 bases to trimming and J lost 0 bases, with 12 bases between them. Germline V gene sequence: CDR1 SGHRS, CDR2 YFSETQ. The CDR3 region is CASSFTGDSSYEQYF. Here the CDR3 DNA reads TGCGCCAGCAGCTTTACAGGAGATAGCTCCTACGAGCAGTACTTC.

The genes are TRBV7-8 and TRBJ2-1; 15 nucleotides align to TRBD2. J was trimmed by 7 bases and V by 2 bases; bases with no gene match: 9. This CDR3 has 18 residues. Germline assignment: CDR1 SGHVS and CDR2 FQNEAQ. CDR3 sequence (DNA): TGTGCCAGCAGCTTAAGGCCCGGACTAGCGGGAGGGGTGAATGAGCAGTTCTTC. It yields the protein CASSLRPGLAGGVNEQFF. Based on the CDR3 plus reference TRBV7-8 and TRBJ2-1, the full variable domain is GAGVSQSPRYKVAKRGQDVALRCDPISGHVSLFWYQQALGQGPEFLTYFQNEAQLDKSGLPSDRFFAERPEGSVSTLKIQRTQQEDSAVYLCASSLRPGLAGGVNEQFFGPGTRLTVL.

This clonotype came up a few times. This chain uses TRBV4-3 with TRBJ2-4; a possible D gene is TRBD1 (6 bases). Germline values: CDR1 LGHNA, CDR2 YSLEER. Trimming shortened V by 0 bases and J by 2 bases, and 20 bases separated the two germline ends. The CDR3 length is 19 residues. The CDR3 spells CASSQDNVWTERTKNIQYF. The CDR3 coding sequence is TGCGCCAGCAGCCAAGATAATGTCTGGACAGAAAGGACCAAAAACATTCAGTACTTC.

This CDR3 reads CSVDRDQETQYF. CDR3 in DNA: TGCAGCGTTGACAGGGACCAAGAGACCCAGTACTTC. This sequence joins TRBV29-1 and TRBJ2-5, with D possibly TRBD1 on 5 matching bases. V was trimmed by 3 bases and J by 0 bases, leaving 5 bases between them. The CDR3 totals 12 residues. Germline values: CDR1 SQVTM, CDR2 ANQGSEA.

This clonotype was recorded many times. The gene calls are TRBV9 and TRBJ2-3; maybe TRBD1 (6 bases). CDR1 SGDLS and CDR2 YYNGEE come from the germline V gene. The ends were cut back, 3 bases at V and 4 bases at J, with 18 bases in the middle. CDR3 size: 16 residues. The CDR3 coding sequence is TGTGCCAGCAGCGCCCGTGGACAGAGCTCTGCAGATACGCAGTATTTT. Translating gives CASSARGQSSADTQYF.

This clonotype was detected only a few times. The chain combines TRBV7-2 with TRBJ2-1; the match to TRBD1 covers 9 bases. The CDR3 covers 16 residues. The germline V gene encodes CDR1 SGHTA and CDR2 FQGNSA. Trimming removed 5 bases from V and 7 bases from J; junction bases left unmatched: 12. Here the CDR3 reads CASSPTYRGLRNEQFF. The CDR3 nucleotides are TGTGCCAGCAGCCCTACTTACAGGGGGCTAAGGAATGAGCAGTTCTTC. Variable domain in full (rest from reference TRBV7-2 and TRBJ2-1): GAGVSQSPSNKVTEKGKDVELRCDPISGHTALYWYRQSLGQGLEFLIYFQGNSAPDKSGLPSDRFSAERTGGSVSTLTIQRTQQEDSAVYLCASSPTYRGLRNEQFFGPGTRLTVL.

J is TRBJ2-5 and V is TRBV7-8, with TRBD1 matching over 10 bases. With 6 bases clipped from V and 2 bases from J, the junction kept 6 bases outside the gene matches. CDR1 SGHVS and CDR2 FQNEAQ come from the germline V gene. The CDR3 has 15 amino acids. Here the CDR3 reads CASRGDRGLQETQYF. CDR3 bases: TGTGCCAGCAGAGGTGACAGGGGGCTACAAGAGACCCAGTACTTC.

The DNA for the CDR3 is TGTGCCAGCAGCTCCGGGACAGAGGCTGAAGCTTTCTTT. Encoded protein: CASSSGTEAEAFF. V usage is TRBV7-9 and J usage is TRBJ1-1, with 7 nucleotides matching TRBD1. The CDR3 consists of 13 residues. The trim removed 4 bases at V and 6 bases at J, leaving 5 bases unmatched. Germline CDR1 is SEHNR and CDR2 is FQNEAQ (reference sequence). The full variable domain, rest sourced from reference TRBV7-9 and TRBJ1-1, is DTGVSQNPRHKITKRGQNVTFRCDPISEHNRLYWYRQTLGQGPEFLTYFQNEAQLEKSRLLSDRFSAERPKGSFSTLEIQRTEQGDSAMYLCASSSGTEAEAFFGQGTRLTVV.

This clonotype has just a few counts. This sequence joins TRBV25-1 and TRBJ2-7; 8 bases align to TRBD2. CDR3 size: 13 residues. CDR1 is MGHDK and CDR2 is SYGVNS in the germline V gene. The ends lost 6 bases at V and 7 bases at J; junction bases unmatched: 8. The CDR3 loop is CASRKAGVEEQYF. As DNA, the CDR3 is TGTGCCAGCAGGAAAGCGGGAGTGGAAGAGCAGTACTTC.

The CDR3 DNA follows: TGCAGTGCTAGAGGGGGGCAGGGGGCGGAAGATACGCAGTATTTT. Amino acid sequence: CSARGGQGAEDTQYF. The chain links TRBV20-1 to TRBJ2-3; 8 bases fit TRBD1. CDR3 length: 15 amino acids. V trimming: 1 base; J trimming: 5 bases; junction bases outside the gene matches: 8. Germline V lookup: CDR1 DFQATT, CDR2 SNEGSKA (reference sequence).

This clonotype was observed a handful of times. V usage is TRBV9 and J usage is TRBJ2-7, with TRBD1 matching over 11 bases. The CDR3 loop spans 15 amino acids. Germline V CDR1 and CDR2: SGDLS, YYNGEE. The V segment lost 3 bases and the J segment 7 bases; nucleotides outside the gene matches: 9. The CDR3 region is CASSASGQGVGEQYF. DNA of the CDR3: TGTGCCAGCAGCGCTTCGGGACAGGGGGTGGGAGAGCAGTACTTC.

This clonotype has more than one count but fewer than ten. V and J are TRBV11-3 and TRBJ2-1; 13 nucleotides line up with TRBD2. The CDR3 covers 15 residues. Germline lookup yields CDR1 SGHNT and CDR2 YENEEA. With V trimmed by 4 bases and J by 7 bases, 4 bases remained unmatched. The CDR3: CASSSGLAGWNEQFF. CDR3 coding DNA: TGTGCCAGCAGCTCGGGACTAGCGGGATGGAATGAGCAGTTCTTC.

This clonotype has just a few counts. A clone one base away is much larger, so this may be a read error. The conserved phenylalanine or tryptophan normally closing the CDR3 is absent here, so this likely arose from a read error. J is TRBJ2-2 and V is TRBV12-3 or TRBV12-4; TRBD2 might be the D (5 bases). The ends were cut back, 1 base at V and 5 bases at J, with 11 bases in the middle. There are 15 residues in the CDR3. The CDR3 region has the DNA TGTGCCAGCAGTTTAGGCGACTATTGGACCGGGGAGCTGTTTTGT. It encodes CASSLGDYWTGELFC.

The chain recombines TRBV7-3 with TRBJ1-1, with TRBD1 identical over 7 bases. Germline values: CDR1 SGHTA, CDR2 FQGTGA. Trimming removed 4 bases from V and 3 bases from J; junction bases left unmatched: 5. The CDR3 runs 14 residues. The CDR3 is CASSSTGDHTEAFF. In DNA form, the CDR3 reads TGTGCCAGCAGCTCAACAGGGGACCACACTGAAGCTTTCTTT. Complete variable domain (other parts from reference TRBV7-3 and TRBJ1-1): GAGVSQTPSNKVTEKGKYVELRCDPISGHTALYWYRQSLGQGPEFLIYFQGTGAADDSGLPNDRFFAVRPEGSVSTLKIQRTERGDSAVYLCASSSTGDHTEAFFGQGTRLTVV.

This clonotype has at least ten counts. The chain carries TRBV6-2 or TRBV6-3 and TRBJ2-1, with 7 bases that match TRBD1. Per germline, CDR1 MNHEY and CDR2 SVGEGT. Trimming cost V 6 bases and J 6 bases; bases outside gene matches: 11. This CDR3 spans 15 amino acids. The CDR3 coding sequence is TGTGCCAGCAGGACCGGGACAGAGATTACCAATGAGCAGTTCTTC. It is translated as CASRTGTEITNEQFF.

This clonotype was observed a handful of times. The gene calls are TRBV7-2 and TRBJ2-5, with 9 bases aligning to TRBD1. The germline V gene encodes CDR1 SGHTA and CDR2 FQGNSA. V dropped 1 base and J dropped 4; count of bases not matched to a gene: 7. The CDR3 is made up of 16 amino acids. In DNA, the CDR3 is TGTGCCAGCAGCTTAGAAGTTACAGGGGGCGGAGAGACCCAGTACTTC. It codes for CASSLEVTGGGETQYF.

CDR3 in amino acids: CSARRATRETQYF. In nucleotides, the CDR3 is TGCAGTGCTAGGCGGGCCACCAGAGAGACCCAGTACTTC. This chain links TRBV20-1 with TRBJ2-5; perhaps TRBD2 as D (5 bases). Trimming cost V 3 bases and J 4 bases, with 12 bases left between them. The CDR3 runs 13 residues. Per the germline V gene, CDR1 is DFQATT and CDR2 is SNEGSKA (reference sequence).

The CDR3 sequence is CSVESYNEQFF. The CDR3 DNA reads as TGCAGCGTTGAATCGTACAATGAGCAGTTCTTC. The V and J genes are TRBV29-1 and TRBJ2-1; D uncertain. Looked up from germline, CDR1 is SQVTM and CDR2 is ANQGSEA. This CDR3 contains 11 residues. Deletions cut 2 bases from V and 4 bases from J, with 3 bases between.

In this sample, this clonotype turned up many times. CDR3: CASSSSYSGREVNEQFF. In nucleotides, the CDR3 is TGTGCCAGCAGTTCATCTTATAGCGGCAGGGAGGTCAATGAGCAGTTCTTC. The chain has TRBV9 and TRBJ2-1; a weak D match, TRBD2 (6 bases). Between the trimmed V and J ends, which lost 5 bases and 6 bases, there was a span of 24 bases. The CDR3 is 17 amino acids. Germline CDR1 and CDR2: SGDLS and YYNGEE.

The sample holds a few counts of this clonotype. V and J are TRBV6-2 or TRBV6-3 and TRBJ1-5; D remains unclear. Germline lookup yields CDR1 MNHEY and CDR2 SVGEGT. This CDR3 region has 14 residues. Trimming cost V 8 bases and J 4 bases, with 15 bases left between them. In DNA, the CDR3 is TGTGCCAGCCAAAATCCACAGATAAATCAGCCCCAGCATTTT. Translation gives CASQNPQINQPQHF.

The rearrangement links TRBV2 to TRBJ1-2, with TRBD1 as a possible D gene (6 bases). Germline V lookup: CDR1 SNHLY, CDR2 FYNNEI. Trimming stripped 6 bases from V and 6 bases from J, with 11 bases between. The CDR3 totals 12 residues. The CDR3 reads CASRTGYHGYTF. The CDR3 region has the DNA TGTGCCAGCAGAACAGGGTATCATGGCTACACCTTC.